Reported below is one T cell receptor (beta chain). No antigen is known for it. No clone much larger than this one lies a single base away; base qualities are absent. This sample is part of a study of CD8 T cells in Susac syndrome (dated by TCRdb to about 2019). Turning to the overall study: Whether CD8+ T cell activation and differentiation in Susac syndrome was antigen driven was tested using repertoire sequencing. CD8+ T cell repertoire clonality was compared between about 12 healthy donors, approximately 14 Susac syndrome patients and around 15 multiple sclerosis patients. General study outcomes and caveats: The TCR sequencing and HLA analysis was acknowledged to have included a relatively small number of individuals.

RNA was extracted with the RNeasy kit and 0.5 to 1 ug was reverse transcribed using random hexamers. TCR beta CDR3 regions were amplified with the immunoSEQ multiplex PCR assay covering 54 Vbeta and 13 Jbeta segments. PCR amplification bias was corrected by using a synthetic template baseline for primer optimization and computational correction. In the paper's pipeline: Reads were annotated to V, D and J genes per IMGT and analyzed with immunoSEQ Analyzer, keeping only productive sequences. Clonality was calculated as one minus the Shannon entropy normalized by log2 of the number of productive unique sequences. For each patient and control, public and private clones were evaluated among the 100 most prevalent clones. Susac-specific clones were defined as absent from healthy and MS cohorts, 850 to 1,300 published viral clones and other ImmuneACCESS disease sequences. The public reads were reprocessed in TCRdb via fastp at Q25 and MiXCR, keeping in-frame beta chains. Each entry merges the rows of one CDR3 protein and shows their most common DNA and genes. The V and J calls were not made by the authors but by TCRdb's processing. This sample holds about 49,000 distinct CDR3 sequences; 93% were observed only once. The ten largest account for about 0.55% of the sample.

Germline trimming amounts to 6 bases on V and 0 bases on J, with 8 as the count of junction bases outside the gene matches. The CDR3 starts with the cysteine, ends with the phenylalanine, and has 15 residues. The kept DNA is CDR3 alone, 45 bases in frame from the first base. The germline V gene (reference sequence) provides CDR1 DFQATT and CDR2 SNEGSKA. Peripheral blood CD8+ and CD4+ T cells from healthy donors, Susac syndrome patients and multiple sclerosis patients were profiled by high-throughput TCR beta sequencing. Healthy donors were age- and sex-matched controls. Bulk CD8+ and CD4+ T cells were purified by magnetic negative isolation, whereas CD8+ TEMRA cells were enriched by FACS. Blood was collected in EDTA tubes and processed within 24 hours, with PBMCs isolated through density gradient centrifugation. PBMCs intended for TCR sequencing were cryopreserved in liquid nitrogen and thawed later in a water bath at 37 degrees C. Purity of sorted or isolated CD4+, CD8+ and CD8+ TEMRA cells was at least 90%.

This clonotype originated in a human donor in good health. Sequencing was carried out using CD8+ T cells from PBMCs. This receptor chain uses TRBV20-1 and TRBJ1-5; 7 of the junction bases match TRBD1. CDR3 region: CSAETGMNSNQPQHF. Here is the DNA: TGCAGTGCCGAGACAGGGATGAATAGCAATCAGCCCCAGCATTTT.